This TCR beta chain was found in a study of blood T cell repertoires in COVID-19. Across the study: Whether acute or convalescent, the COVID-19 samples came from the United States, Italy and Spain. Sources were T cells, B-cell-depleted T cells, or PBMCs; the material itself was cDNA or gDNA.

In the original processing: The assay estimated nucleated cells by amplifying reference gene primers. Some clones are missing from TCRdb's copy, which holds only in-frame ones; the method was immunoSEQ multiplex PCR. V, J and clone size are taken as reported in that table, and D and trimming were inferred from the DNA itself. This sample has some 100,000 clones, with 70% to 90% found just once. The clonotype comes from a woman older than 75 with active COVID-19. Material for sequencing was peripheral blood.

CDR3 sequence (DNA): TGTGCCAGCAGCTATGGCGGCGGAGAGACCCAGTACTTC. Protein sequence: CASSYGGGETQYF. The chain employs TRBV7-9 and TRBJ2-5; D gene uncertain. Trimming stripped 4 bases from V and 4 bases from J, with 10 bases between. CDR3 length: 13 residues. Germline lookup yields CDR1 SEHNR and CDR2 FQNEAQ (reference sequence). Full variable domain (missing parts from reference TRBV7-9 and TRBJ2-5): DTGVSQNPRHKITKRGQNVTFRCDPISEHNRLYWYRQTLGQGPEFLTYFQNEAQLEKSRLLSDRFSAERPKGSFSTLEIQRTEQGDSAMYLCASSYGGGETQYFGPGTRLLVL.